These T cell receptor beta chains were read from a single sample in a study of shared clonotypes between healthy human individuals. The repertoire was sequenced with immunoSEQ multiplex PCR; TCRdb's copy has only in-frame clones and lacks some. Of some 1 million clones listed, about three quarters are singletons. Sequencing was carried out using memory CD4+ T cells sorted from blood. These receptors were obtained from a man between 18 and 35 years old in good health. Both conserved end residues are part of each CDR3. A D gene is named only where the DNA matches it firmly. Size values are once, few and many counts, or a class for expanded clones, and some rows have none.

D gene	V gene	clone size	J gene	CDR3 protein	CDR3 DNA
TRBD1	TRBV5-1	.	TRBJ2-1	CASSSGTGGAGNEQFF	TGCGCCAGCAGCTCCGGGACAGGGGGCGCGGGGAATGAGCAGTTCTTC
.	TRBV9	.	TRBJ2-5	CASSVQQGETQYF	TGTGCCAGCAGCGTCCAACAGGGAGAGACCCAGTACTTC
.	TRBV15	.	TRBJ1-6	CATSREQGGVLGSPLHF	TGTGCCACCAGCAGAGAGCAGGGCGGCGTGTTGGGCTCACCCCTCCACTTT
TRBD1	TRBV28	.	TRBJ2-2	CASSLKGQGASGELFF	TGTGCCAGCAGTTTAAAGGGACAGGGGGCTTCCGGGGAGCTGTTTTTT
.	TRBV5-1	few	TRBJ2-2	CASSFSPNTGELFF	TGCGCCAGCAGCTTTTCCCCCAACACCGGGGAGCTGTTTTTT
.	TRBV4-3	.	TRBJ2-1	CASRLSVSSYNEQFF	TGCGCCAGCAGACTGTCCGTCAGCTCCTACAATGAGCAGTTCTTC
.	TRBV4-1	.	TRBJ2-2	CASSQQLPLTTGELFF	TGCGCCAGCAGCCAACAACTTCCGCTAACCACCGGGGAGCTGTTTTTT
.	TRBV4-1	.	TRBJ2-6	CASSQEFSGANVLTF	TGCGCCAGCAGCCAAGAATTCTCTGGGGCCAACGTCCTGACTTTC
.	TRBV2	few	TRBJ1-1	CASSEDDLNTEAFF	TGTGCCAGCAGTGAGGACGATCTGAACACTGAAGCTTTCTTT
.	TRBV18	.	TRBJ2-1	CASSPLGSSYNEQFF	TGTGCCAGCTCACCATTGGGGAGCTCCTACAATGAGCAGTTCTTC
.	TRBV6-1	.	TRBJ1-5	CASSASWDQPQHF	TGTGCCAGCAGTGCGAGCTGGGATCAGCCCCAGCATTTT
.	TRBV5-1	few	TRBJ2-2	CASSLVSVSTGELFF	TGCGCCAGCAGCTTGGTTTCAGTCTCCACCGGGGAGCTGTTTTTT
.	TRBV28	.	TRBJ2-1	CASSFRGEQFF	TGTGCCAGCAGTTTTAGGGGGGAGCAGTTCTTC
.	TRBV5-4	.	TRBJ1-2	CASSSRREGVNGYTF	TGTGCCAGCAGCTCCAGGCGGGAGGGAGTCAATGGCTACACCTTC
TRBD1	TRBV14	few	TRBJ1-6	CASSQAGQNNSPLHF	TGTGCCAGCAGCCAAGCGGGACAGAATAATTCACCCCTCCACTTT
.	TRBV28	.	TRBJ2-3	CASSLGDRTDTQYF	TGTGCCAGCAGCTTGGGGGACCGCACAGATACGCAGTATTTT
TRBD2	TRBV5-1	.	TRBJ2-3	CASSLGSAGLPDTQYF	TGCGCCAGCAGCTTGGGTTCAGCGGGGCTCCCAGATACGCAGTATTTT
.	TRBV11-2	.	TRBJ2-5	CASSAGTKGETQYF	TGTGCCAGCAGTGCCGGGACGAAAGGGGAGACCCAGTACTTC
.	TRBV7-9	.	TRBJ2-2	CASSLVRPNTGELFF	TGTGCCAGCAGCTTAGTTAGGCCCAACACCGGGGAGCTGTTTTTT
.	TRBV5-4	.	TRBJ1-3	CASSLGTAGNTIYF	TGTGCCAGCAGCTTGGGGACAGCTGGAAACACCATATATTTT
.	TRBV20-1	.	TRBJ2-5	CSVTGETQYF	TGCAGTGTGACCGGGGAGACCCAGTACTTC
TRBD1	TRBV28	.	TRBJ1-4	CASRLTGTGVNEKLFF	TGTGCCAGCAGACTCACCGGGACAGGGGTTAATGAAAAACTGTTTTTT
.	TRBV7-2	once	TRBJ1-4	CASRMTGYNEKLFF	TGTGCCAGCCGAATGACAGGTTATAATGAAAAACTGTTTTTT
.	TRBV5-8	.	TRBJ1-6	CASSFGDSGSYNSPLHF	TGTGCCAGCAGCTTTGGCGACTCCGGCTCCTATAATTCACCCCTCCACTTT
.	TRBV5-4	once	TRBJ2-6	CASRPNLEALYSGANVLTF	TGTGCCAGCAGGCCAAATTTGGAGGCTCTCTACTCTGGGGCCAACGTCCTGACTTTC
.	TRBV19	.	TRBJ1-5	CASSIGGQPQHF	TGTGCCAGTAGTATAGGAGGGCAGCCCCAGCATTTT
.	TRBV23-1	.	TRBJ1-6	CASSHTTEPAGSPLHF	TGCGCCAGCAGTCACACGACAGAACCAGCGGGTTCACCCCTCCACTTT
.	TRBV29-1	.	TRBJ2-7	CSVASSYEQYF	TGCAGCGTTGCCAGCTCCTACGAGCAGTACTTC
TRBD1	TRBV6-4	.	TRBJ1-1	CASSEARDRGWTEAFF	TGTGCCAGCAGTGAAGCAAGGGACAGGGGATGGACTGAAGCTTTCTTT
.	TRBV10-3	.	TRBJ2-1	CASGTDTNNEQFF	TGTGCCTCCGGGACGGACACCAACAATGAGCAGTTCTTC
TRBD2	TRBV10-1	.	TRBJ2-3	CASSQGNSGGPGRTQYF	TGCGCCAGCAGCCAAGGAAATAGCGGGGGCCCCGGCCGTACGCAGTATTTT
.	TRBV5-4	.	TRBJ2-5	CASSLVLPGPQETQYF	TGTGCCAGCAGCTTGGTACTACCGGGCCCCCAAGAGACCCAGTACTTC
TRBD2	TRBV28	.	TRBJ2-7	CASYVLAGGTPYF	TGTGCCAGCTACGTACTAGCGGGGGGTACACCGTACTTC
TRBD1	TRBV11-2	once	TRBJ1-3	CASRHRDRSSGNTIYF	TGTGCCAGCAGGCACCGGGACAGGAGCTCTGGAAACACCATATATTTT
TRBD1	TRBV6-5	.	TRBJ1-1	CASRDPGQGSTEAFF	TGTGCCAGCAGAGATCCGGGACAGGGAAGCACTGAAGCTTTCTTT
TRBD1	TRBV19	.	TRBJ2-3	CASSPTGTTGGPDTQYF	TGTGCCAGTAGTCCAACCGGGACCACAGGGGGCCCAGATACGCAGTATTTT
.	TRBV7-2	.	TRBJ2-3	CASSPRLSTDTQYF	TGTGCCAGCAGCCCCCGACTATCCACAGATACGCAGTATTTT
.	TRBV6-1	.	TRBJ2-3	CASSDPRRETQYF	TGTGCCAGCAGTGATCCTAGAAGAGAGACGCAGTATTTT
.	TRBV4-3	.	TRBJ1-1	CASSRNAGGSTEAFF	TGCGCCAGCAGCCGAAACGCGGGAGGGAGCACTGAAGCTTTCTTT
TRBD2	TRBV9	.	TRBJ2-1	CASSGRAGGTLYNEQFF	TGTGCCAGCAGCGGACGAGCGGGAGGGACCCTCTACAATGAGCAGTTCTTC
.	TRBV30	.	TRBJ2-5	CAWNPGVGQETQYF	TGTGCCTGGAATCCCGGGGTAGGGCAAGAGACCCAGTACTTC
TRBD2	TRBV5-4	many	TRBJ2-4	CASSSERGVGKNIQYF	TGTGCCAGCAGCTCCGAGCGGGGGGTTGGCAAAAACATTCAGTACTTC
TRBD2	TRBV7-8	many	TRBJ2-3	CASSLRASGSDTQYF	TGTGCCAGCAGCTTAAGGGCTAGCGGGTCAGATACGCAGTATTTT
.	TRBV19	.	TRBJ1-2	CASSKGSYGYTF	TGTGCCAGTAGTAAGGGGAGCTATGGCTACACCTTC
.	TRBV2	.	TRBJ2-7	CASGGRSSYEQYF	TGTGCCAGCGGAGGACGGAGCTCCTACGAGCAGTACTTC
.	TRBV5-4	.	TRBJ2-2	CASSLGSGSNTGELFF	TGTGCCAGCAGCTTGGGTAGCGGCTCGAACACCGGGGAGCTGTTTTTT
TRBD1	TRBV19	.	TRBJ1-2	CASSFRTGGYTF	TGTGCCAGTAGTTTTAGGACAGGCGGCTACACCTTC
TRBD2	TRBV7-9	.	TRBJ2-5	CASSSGLAGEETQYF	TGTGCCAGCAGCTCCGGACTAGCGGGAGAAGAGACCCAGTACTTC
.	TRBV6-6	once	TRBJ1-3	CASSYRGSSGNTIYF	TGTGCCAGCAGTTACCGCGGTTCCTCTGGAAACACCATATATTTT
.	TRBV20-1	.	TRBJ2-3	CRIADTQYF	TGCAGAATAGCAGATACGCAGTATTTT
TRBD1	TRBV7-2	.	TRBJ1-1	CASSQTGGLLFF	TGTGCCAGCAGTCAAACAGGGGGCCTTCTTTTCTTT
.	TRBV9	.	TRBJ2-2	CASSVQMGPRTGELFF	TGTGCCAGCAGCGTACAAATGGGACCTCGCACCGGGGAGCTGTTTTTT
.	TRBV5-1	.	TRBJ2-2	CASSLGGVAVLPGELFF	TGCGCCAGCAGCTTGGGGGGCGTAGCAGTCCTTCCCGGGGAGCTGTTTTTT